These T cell receptor beta chains were read from a single sample in a study of blood T cell repertoires in COVID-19. Clones were read by immunoSEQ multiplex PCR, and TCRdb kept only the in-frame ones, dropping some. The data contain 200,000 to 250,000 clones, about 84% of them singletons. Sequenced material: PBMCs or T cells enriched from blood (not recorded which). Source of these receptors: a man aged 55 to 70 who had recovered from COVID-19. Each CDR3 is given with its conserved first and last residue. The D gene is left open where the match is weak. Not every row has a clone size; where given, it reads once, few, many or a size class.

TRBV6-6,TRBJ1-5,TRBD1,.,TGTGCCAGCACTTGGGACAGGGTAAGCAATCAGCCCCAGCATTTT,CASTWDRVSNQPQHF
TRBV29-1,TRBJ2-5,.,once,TGCAGCGTTGAAGGGAGTCGGAAAGAGACCCAGTACTTC,CSVEGSRKETQYF
TRBV29-1,TRBJ2-1,TRBD1,once,TGCAGCGTACAGGGGGTTATCCGTGAGCAGTTCTTC,CSVQGVIREQFF
TRBV6-5,TRBJ1-6,TRBD1,.,TGTGCCATCGGACAGGAGGTGGATTCACCCCTCCACTTT,CAIGQEVDSPLHF
TRBV7-9,TRBJ2-7,TRBD1,.,TGTGCCAGCAGCTTAGCCCGGACAGGGGATATCTACGAGCAGTACTTC,CASSLARTGDIYEQYF
TRBV6-1,TRBJ2-5,.,.,TGTGCCAGCAGTCCCCTAGCAGAAGGCCAAGAGACCCAGTACTTC,CASSPLAEGQETQYF
TRBV14,TRBJ1-1,.,.,TGTGCCAGCAGCCTCGGACGGGGAAAGAACACTGAAGCTTTCTTT,CASSLGRGKNTEAFF
TRBV28,TRBJ1-5,.,once,TGTGCCAGCAGCCGGTCTCTTGGGGGGGCTAGCAATCAGCCCCAGCATTTT,CASSRSLGGASNQPQHF
TRBV5-6,TRBJ1-5,TRBD1,.,TGTGCCAGCAGCTCAACAGGGGACTTTAGCAATCAGCCCCAGCATTTT,CASSSTGDFSNQPQHF
TRBV2,TRBJ2-1,.,.,TGTGCCAGCAGTGATCTCAATGAGCAGTTCTTC,CASSDLNEQFF
TRBV2,TRBJ2-1,.,.,TGTGCCAGCAGTAACACAGGGAGCTCCTACAATGAGCAGTTCTTC,CASSNTGSSYNEQFF
TRBV7-2,TRBJ1-1,.,.,TGTGCCAGCAGCTTAAGGGCCGGGGTACTTGAAGCTTTCTTT,CASSLRAGVLEAFF
TRBV6-6,TRBJ2-3,.,.,TGTGCCAGCAGTTATTTCGGTCTATCAGATACGCAGTATTTT,CASSYFGLSDTQYF
TRBV7-2,TRBJ2-7,.,.,TGTGCCAGCAGCTTAAGACAGGCCCACGAGCAGTACTTC,CASSLRQAHEQYF
TRBV29-1,TRBJ2-1,TRBD2,once,TGCAGCGTTGATACTAGCGGGGGGAGCTCCTACAATGAGCAGTTCTTC,CSVDTSGGSSYNEQFF
TRBV29-1,TRBJ1-2,TRBD1,.,TGCAGCGTTGGGGCTGCGACAGGGGGAAACTATGGCTACACCTTC,CSVGAATGGNYGYTF
TRBV10-1,TRBJ2-1,.,.,TGCGCCAGCAGTGAGTCGATAGGCAGGAATGAGCAGTTCTTC,CASSESIGRNEQFF
TRBV24-1,TRBJ1-2,.,.,TGTGCCACCAGTGATTTGGTGGGCCGGGGAATCTATGGCTACACCTTC,CATSDLVGRGIYGYTF
TRBV6-5,TRBJ1-2,TRBD1,.,TGTGCCAGCAGTTACTCGACAGGGGCGGGTGGCTACACCTTC,CASSYSTGAGGYTF
TRBV7-6,TRBJ2-1,TRBD2,.,TGTGCCAGCAGCCGGACTAGCGGGGGGTCAACCTATAACAATGAGCAGTTCTTC,CASSRTSGGSTYNNEQFF
TRBV19,TRBJ1-2,.,.,TGTGCCAGTAGTGTCCAGGAGACCGGGGACTATGGCTACACCTTC,CASSVQETGDYGYTF
TRBV12-3/TRBV12-4,TRBJ1-2,.,.,TGTGCCAGCAGTCCAGTTTATACCTATGGCTACACCTTC,CASSPVYTYGYTF
TRBV5-4,TRBJ1-1,.,.,TGTGCCAGCAGTCCCGGGACTGCTGAAGCTTTCTTT,CASSPGTAEAFF
TRBV11-3,TRBJ1-1,TRBD1,.,TGTGCCAGCAGCTTAAACACAGGGGGGACTGAAGCTTTCTTT,CASSLNTGGTEAFF
TRBV6-1,TRBJ1-3,.,.,TGTGCCAGCAGTGAACAGGGGAATTCTGGAAACACCATATATTTT,CASSEQGNSGNTIYF
TRBV5-6,TRBJ2-1,TRBD1,once,TGTGCCAGCAGCTTAGGGGGCCCTAGCTCCTACAATGAGCAGTTCTTC,CASSLGGPSSYNEQFF
TRBV19,TRBJ2-1,TRBD2,.,TGTGCCAGTAGTATAAGGGCTAGCGGGGGGGGCAATGAGCAGTTCTTC,CASSIRASGGGNEQFF
TRBV6-5,TRBJ2-2,TRBD2,.,TGTGCCAGCCGGGGGGCTAGCGGGGGAGTAGAGGTGCTGTTTTTT,CASRGASGGVEVLFF
TRBV6-4,TRBJ1-2,TRBD1,.,TGTGCCAGCAGCCCCGGACAGGGGGCCTTTGGCTACACCTTC,CASSPGQGAFGYTF
TRBV18,TRBJ2-5,.,.,TGTGCCAGCTCACCGGGGATGGACAGCCAAGAGACCCAGTACTTC,CASSPGMDSQETQYF
TRBV5-1,TRBJ1-1,.,.,TGCGCCAGCAGCTTTACATTGAACACTGAAGCTTTCTTT,CASSFTLNTEAFF
TRBV7-3,TRBJ1-6,.,.,TGTGCCAGCAGCTCCCAAGCCTCGGTGAATTCACCCCTCCACTTT,CASSSQASVNSPLHF
TRBV2,TRBJ2-7,.,once,TGTGCCAGCAGTGAAGGCGAGACCCTGAGAGGATACTTC,CASSEGETLRGYF
TRBV7-2,TRBJ1-1,TRBD1,few,TGTGCCAGCAGCTTAGGGACAGGGGGGAACACTGAAGCTTTCTTT,CASSLGTGGNTEAFF
TRBV2,TRBJ2-5,TRBD2,.,TGTGCCAGCAGTGATTTCATAGCGGGGGGATTCCAAGAGACCCAGTACTTC,CASSDFIAGGFQETQYF
TRBV6-2/TRBV6-3,TRBJ2-1,.,.,TGTGCCAGCAGTTACGCGGCGGGTGATAGCTCCTACAATGAGCAGTTCTTC,CASSYAAGDSSYNEQFF
TRBV29-1,TRBJ1-1,.,.,TGCAGCGTTGTCTGGAGGACTGAAGCTTTCTTT,CSVVWRTEAFF
TRBV19,TRBJ1-5,.,.,TGTGCCAGTAGCCACGGGTCGGGGTCTCAGCCCCAGCATTTT,CASSHGSGSQPQHF
TRBV12-2,TRBJ1-5,.,once,TGTGCAAGTCGCCTCACCCCCCTTGGACAGATAGTTTTGAATCAGCCCCAGCATTTT,CASRLTPLGQIVLNQPQHF
TRBV11-2,TRBJ1-2,TRBD1,.,TGTGCCAGCAGCTTAGATGGGTCAGGGGGGAACTATGGCTACACCTTC,CASSLDGSGGNYGYTF
TRBV7-2,TRBJ1-5,TRBD1,.,TGTGCCAGCAGCTTAGCACAGGGGGCCGACCAGCCCCAGCATTTT,CASSLAQGADQPQHF
TRBV11-3,TRBJ1-4,.,.,TGTGCCAGCAGCCATCGACAGTCAACTAATGAAAAACTGTTTTTT,CASSHRQSTNEKLFF
TRBV2,TRBJ2-2,.,few,TGTGCCAGCAGCCGGGACAAGAACACCGGGGAGCTGTTTTTT,CASSRDKNTGELFF
TRBV7-9,TRBJ2-7,TRBD1,.,TGTGCCAGCAGCCCCGGGACAGGAGCCACCTACGAGCAGTACTTC,CASSPGTGATYEQYF
TRBV24-1,TRBJ2-3,TRBD1,.,TGTGCCACCACTCGAGGGACAGGCACAGATACGCAGTATTTT,CATTRGTGTDTQYF